This TCR beta chain derives from a study of OX40 agonist ivuxolimab in advanced cancers. Across the study: Patients received the agonistic anti-OX40 (CD134) antibody ivuxolimab. Overall study results and limits: Among the lowest peripheral clonal expansion occurred in 0.1-3.0 mg/kg partial responders. In the expanded peripheral T cells, antigen specificity was never determined.

Clones were sequenced by immunoSEQ multiplex PCR, and TCRdb holds only the in-frame ones, with some missing. Here the sample spans some 85,000 clones, about nine tenths being singletons. CDR3 length: 16 amino acids. Germline V gene sequence: CDR1 SGHVS, CDR2 FNYEAQ. Germline trimming cut 5 bases from V and 4 bases from J; bases unmatched to any gene: 7. The sample holds one count of this clone. Its target is not known. This rearrangement joins TRBV7-6 to TRBJ2-1, with 11 bases identical to TRBD2. The clonotype was recovered from an adult with an advanced solid tumor such as melanoma, head and neck, liver or kidney cancer. Sequencing used CD4+ or CD8+ T cells sorted from blood, obtained in a trial of the OX40 agonist ivuxolimab. CDR3 coding DNA: TGTGCCAGCAGCGCCTCTAGCGGGAGGACATACAATGAGCAGTTCTTC. Translated: CASSASSGRTYNEQFF.